This passage covers 9 T cell receptor beta chains from one sample sequenced in a study of blood T cell repertoires in COVID-19. The table came from immunoSEQ multiplex PCR; TCRdb's copy has only in-frame clones and leaves some out. The sample lists approximately 450,000 clones; 75% to 90% were seen once. The specimen was peripheral blood. The origin of the receptors is a woman aged 25-40 years with acute or convalescent COVID-19.

The gene calls are TRBV5-1 and TRBJ1-1, with no clear D. Between the trimmed V and J ends, which lost 1 base and 5 bases, there was a span of 15 bases. This CDR3 comprises 15 residues. Germline assignment: CDR1 SGHRS and CDR2 YFSETQ. CDR3 residues: CASSLTGWLETEAFF. The DNA for the CDR3 is TGCGCCAGCAGCTTGACCGGGTGGTTAGAGACTGAAGCTTTCTTT.

The chain recombines TRBV6-6 with TRBJ1-2; 10 bases are shared with TRBD1. CDR1 is MNHNY, CDR2 SVGAGI, per germline (reference sequence). The CDR3 sequence is 20 residues long. Trimming at V came to 5 bases and at J to 4 bases, leaving 22 bases not matched to a gene. Here the CDR3 DNA reads TGTGCCAGCAGTCCCCAGCCGGGACAGGGGAGTAGGGGGGTAGGCTATGGCTACACCTTC. It is translated as CASSPQPGQGSRGVGYGYTF.

The CDR3 reads CASSQGVYLAGTNEQFF. As DNA, the CDR3 is TGTGCCAGCAGCCAAGGTGTTTACCTAGCGGGCACCAATGAGCAGTTCTTC. The chain employs TRBV3-1 (or the pseudogene TRBV3-2) and TRBJ2-1, with 8 nucleotides matching TRBD2. Germline values: CDR1 LGHDT, CDR2 YNNKEL (reference sequence). V shed 1 base and J 6 bases; nucleotides not matched to a gene: 11. The CDR3 is made up of 17 amino acids.

This sequence joins TRBV6-5 and TRBJ2-7, with 7 positions matching TRBD1. V dropped 7 bases and J dropped 4; count of bases not matched to a gene: 10. The CDR3 extends over 14 amino acids. The germline V gene encodes CDR1 MNHEY and CDR2 SVGAGI. The CDR3 loop is CASNRQGDLYEQYF. The CDR3 bases are TGTGCCAGCAATCGACAGGGCGATTTGTACGAGCAGTACTTC.

The rearrangement joins TRBV5-6 to TRBJ1-6, with 10 bases fitting TRBD1. This CDR3 is built from 16 residues. Germline CDR1 is SGHDT and CDR2 is YYEEEE. V was clipped by 4 bases and J by 9 bases; unmatched bases: 10. The CDR3: CASSGGAGTGASPLHF. DNA for the CDR3: TGTGCCAGCAGCGGGGGGGCCGGGACAGGGGCTTCACCCCTCCACTTT.

In nucleotides, the CDR3 is TGCGCCAGCAGTCGCGACAGCGCCCGCACAGATACGCAGTATTTT. Translation gives CASSRDSARTDTQYF. The gene calls are TRBV5-1 and TRBJ2-3; tentatively, D is TRBD1 (5 bases). Trimming took off 5 bases at V and 1 base at J, with 14 bases between the two ends. The CDR3 loop spans 15 amino acids. Germline CDR1 reads SGHRS; CDR2 reads YFSETQ.

This sequence joins TRBV2 and TRBJ1-2; no clear D gene. This CDR3 is built from 14 residues. The V end was cut by 1 base, the J end by 7 bases, with 13 bases between. Germline V gives CDR1 SNHLY, CDR2 FYNNEI. CDR3 sequence (DNA): TGTGCCAGCAGTGAAGTCTACAGCCCCGGTGGCTACACCTTC. This translates into CASSEVYSPGGYTF.

In this sample, this clone turned up once. V gene TRBV2 combines with J gene TRBJ2-2; 14 bases agree with TRBD2. The length of the CDR3 is 17 residues. Germline V gene lookup returns CDR1 SNHLY and CDR2 FYNNEI. V lost 7 bases to trimming and J lost 3 bases; unmatched junction nucleotides: 7. The CDR3 here is CASTETSGGVYTGELFF. The CDR3 DNA is TGTGCCAGCACCGAGACTAGCGGGGGGGTTTACACCGGGGAGCTGTTTTTT.

V gene TRBV15 combines with J gene TRBJ2-7; perhaps TRBD2 as D (7 bases). The CDR3 runs 15 residues. Between the trimmed V and J ends, which lost 0 bases and 4 bases, there was a span of 13 bases. Germline lookup yields CDR1 LNHNV and CDR2 YYDKDF (reference sequence). The CDR3 here is CATSRDWGGSYEQYF. In nucleotides, the CDR3 is TGTGCCACCAGCAGAGATTGGGGGGGCTCTTACGAGCAGTACTTC.